A single sample is the source of the 18 T cell receptor beta chains below, sequenced in a study of patients and donors after allogeneic stem cell transplantation. TCRdb itself ran the RT-PCR reads through MiXCR, one entry per CDR3 protein. The repertoire has about 39,000 distinct CDR3 sequences, under 35% of them found once; the top ten carry 72%. Sequencing was carried out using blood, either unsorted or a sorted T cell fraction (not recorded which). The source of these receptors is a human donor who was either an allogeneic HSCT recipient or a stem cell or donor lymphocyte infusion donor (not recorded which). It is not recorded whose cells these are; they may come from a transplant donor.

This clonotype has more than one count but fewer than ten. This chain uses TRBV9 with TRBJ2-4, with D perhaps matching TRBD2 (6 bases). The CDR3 contains 18 residues. The germline V gene has CDR1 SGDLS and CDR2 YYNGEE. V lost 2 bases and J 0 bases, leaving 18 bases between the germline ends. The CDR3 here is CASSVEGEANQAKNIQYF. The CDR3 DNA is TGTGCCAGCAGCGTGGAGGGTGAGGCCAACCAAGCCAAAAACATTCAGTACTTC.

This clonotype was picked up a small number of times. The chain is built from TRBV6-1 and TRBJ1-2; perhaps TRBD1 as D (5 bases). CDR1 MNHNS and CDR2 SASEGT come from the germline V gene. V was pared by 7 bases and J by 8 bases, with 11 bases between. The CDR3 is 11 residues long. The CDR3 DNA follows: TGTGCCAGCAATACACCAGGGGGCTACACCTTC. Encoded protein: CASNTPGGYTF.

CDR3 sequence reads: CASNPRGGSTGELFF. The CDR3 DNA reads TGTGCCAGCAATCCCAGGGGGGGGTCCACCGGGGAGCTGTTTTTT. The genes are TRBV12-3 or TRBV12-4 and TRBJ2-2, with D possibly being TRBD1 or TRBD2 (7 bases each). V was shortened by 7 bases and J by 4 bases, with 16 bases between the two germline ends. The CDR3 spans 15 residues.

This clonotype was recorded at least ten times. This CDR3 reads CSARDGSWRTEAFF. CDR3 in DNA: TGCAGTGCTAGAGACGGTTCGTGGAGGACTGAAGCTTTCTTT. J is TRBJ1-1 and V is TRBV20-1; no reliable D call. Trimming stripped 0 bases from V and 5 bases from J, with 13 bases between. CDR1 and CDR2 from the germline V gene are DFQATT and SNEGSKA (reference sequence). The CDR3 length is 14 residues.

The chain has TRBV6-2 or TRBV6-3 and TRBJ1-6, with D maybe TRBD1 (5 bases). The germline gives CDR1 MNHEY, CDR2 SVGEGT. V dropped 0 bases and J dropped 13 bases, with 16 bases sitting between them. There are 15 residues in the CDR3. The CDR3 reads CASSYSGGKRLPLHF. The CDR3 DNA sequence: TGTGCCAGCAGTTACTCGGGGGGAAAGCGTCTCCCCCTCCACTTT.

CDR3 residues: CASSLSADRVNSPLHF. CDR3 sequence (DNA): TGTGCCAGCAGTTTATCGGCCGACAGGGTTAATTCACCCCTCCACTTT. The V call is TRBV27, the J call TRBJ1-6, with 7 nucleotides matching TRBD1. V shed 0 bases, J shed 6 bases, and the junction held 5 bases outside the gene matches. The CDR3 spans 16 residues. From germline, CDR1 is MNHEY and CDR2 SMNVEV (reference sequence).

This clonotype was detected many times. The chain combines TRBV5-1 with TRBJ2-1; no clear D. Germline CDR1 reads SGHRS; CDR2 reads YFSETQ. Trimming shortened V by 4 bases and J by 1 base, and 15 bases separated the two germline ends. The CDR3 length is 16 residues. CDR3 sequence reads: CASSVGELGSYNEQFF. DNA of the CDR3: TGCGCCAGCAGCGTCGGAGAGCTGGGATCCTACAATGAGCAGTTCTTC.

This clonotype came up a few times. CDR3 region: CASSQDWNSGRPSYNEQFF. The CDR3 DNA reads as TGTGCCAGCAGCCAAGACTGGAATAGCGGGAGGCCCTCCTACAATGAGCAGTTCTTC. This sequence joins TRBV4-2 and TRBJ2-1, with 10 bases that match TRBD2. The CDR3 extends over 19 amino acids. Trimming at V came to 0 bases and at J to 0 bases, leaving 8 bases not matched to a gene. Germline-derived CDR1 and CDR2 are LGHNA and YNFKEQ.

This clonotype has only a few counts. The rearrangement links TRBV10-3 to TRBJ1-5; D is unresolved. The V gene lost 4 bases and the J gene lost 0 bases, with 4 bases spanning the gap. Germline CDR1 is ENHRY and CDR2 is SYGVKD. The CDR3 runs 13 residues. This chain's CDR3 is CAISASSNQPQHF. The CDR3 nucleotides read TGTGCCATCAGTGCGAGTAGCAATCAGCCCCAGCATTTT.

The chain carries TRBV9 and TRBJ2-7, with 10 bases lining up with TRBD2. The ends lost 2 bases at V and 4 bases at J; junction bases unmatched: 3. CDR1 and CDR2 from the germline V gene are SGDLS and YYNGEE. The CDR3 covers 14 residues. In DNA, the CDR3 is TGTGCCAGCAGCGTGGGACTAGCGAATTACGAGCAGTACTTC. It translates to CASSVGLANYEQYF.

V is TRBV4-3 and J is TRBJ1-2, with 8 bases fitting TRBD1. With 5 bases clipped from V and 5 bases from J, the junction kept 13 bases outside the gene matches. Germline V gene sequence: CDR1 LGHNA, CDR2 YSLEER. This CDR3 spans 16 amino acids. The CDR3: CASSAAVGQEHYGYTF. DNA for the CDR3: TGCGCCAGCAGCGCTGCGGTGGGACAGGAGCATTATGGCTACACCTTC.

This clonotype was seen many times. The CDR3 nucleotides are TGCAGTGCCGTGGTCGCTGAAGCTTTCTTT. Protein product: CSAVVAEAFF. The V gene is TRBV20-1, the J gene TRBJ1-1; D is unclear. This CDR3 is 10 amino acids long. V was shortened by 6 bases and J by 6 bases, with 8 bases between the two germline ends. Germline CDR1 is DFQATT and CDR2 is SNEGSKA (reference sequence).

The table lists this clonotype with a few counts. This chain connects TRBV7-8 to TRBJ1-2, with D possibly matching TRBD1 (6 bases). Germline V CDR1 and CDR2: SGHVS, FQNEAQ. CDR3 length equals 14 residues. The V and J ends lost 6 bases and 8 bases respectively, with 19 bases between them. The CDR3 region is CASRPPVAGEGYTF. The DNA for the CDR3 is TGTGCCAGCAGGCCCCCCGTGGCAGGGGAAGGCTACACCTTC.

This clonotype occurred a few times. The chain recombines TRBV12-3 or TRBV12-4 with TRBJ1-3, with D possibly being TRBD1 (5 bases). V lost 3 bases, J lost 0 bases, and 15 bases lay in between. CDR3 size: 17 residues. CDR3 protein: CASSFGNRGLSGNTIYF. The CDR3 bases are TGTGCCAGCAGTTTCGGCAATCGGGGACTCTCTGGAAACACCATATATTTT.

This clonotype was counted at least ten times. The chain employs TRBV29-1 and TRBJ1-4, with 7 bases identical to TRBD1. The CDR3 is made up of 14 amino acids. Germline lookup yields CDR1 SQVTM and CDR2 ANQGSEA. V lost 5 bases and J lost 6; bases outside the gene matches: 9. The CDR3 DNA reads TGCAGCGTTACTAAGACAGGGCGGGATGAAAAACTGTTTTTT. Protein: CSVTKTGRDEKLFF.

The genes are TRBV7-8 and TRBJ2-1; D is undetermined. The CDR3 loop spans 16 amino acids. Germline CDR1 and CDR2: SGHVS and FQNEAQ. The V and J ends lost 2 bases and 1 base respectively, with 12 bases between them. CDR3 DNA sequence: TGTGCCAGCAGCTTACTGCGTATCAATTCCTACAATGAGCAGTTCTTC. It codes for CASSLLRINSYNEQFF.

This clonotype was detected ten times or more. This chain links TRBV29-1 with TRBJ1-1; D remains ambiguous. In germline, CDR1 is SQVTM, CDR2 ANQGSEA. Deletions cut 6 bases from V and 6 bases from J, with 17 bases between. There are 13 residues in the CDR3. DNA for the CDR3: TGCAGCGTCCGCCCGGTCCCGGGCGCTGAAGCTTTCTTT. This encodes CSVRPVPGAEAFF.

The V and J genes are TRBV4-1 and TRBJ2-1, with TRBD1 matching 9 bases. The V gene end was trimmed by 0 bases and the J gene end by 6 bases; junction bases not matched to a gene: 3. The germline gives CDR1 MGHRA, CDR2 YSYEKL. The CDR3 spans 15 residues. For the CDR3, the DNA is TGCGCCAGCAGCCAAGATCGGACAGGGGCCAATGAGCAGTTCTTC. Its protein product is CASSQDRTGANEQFF.